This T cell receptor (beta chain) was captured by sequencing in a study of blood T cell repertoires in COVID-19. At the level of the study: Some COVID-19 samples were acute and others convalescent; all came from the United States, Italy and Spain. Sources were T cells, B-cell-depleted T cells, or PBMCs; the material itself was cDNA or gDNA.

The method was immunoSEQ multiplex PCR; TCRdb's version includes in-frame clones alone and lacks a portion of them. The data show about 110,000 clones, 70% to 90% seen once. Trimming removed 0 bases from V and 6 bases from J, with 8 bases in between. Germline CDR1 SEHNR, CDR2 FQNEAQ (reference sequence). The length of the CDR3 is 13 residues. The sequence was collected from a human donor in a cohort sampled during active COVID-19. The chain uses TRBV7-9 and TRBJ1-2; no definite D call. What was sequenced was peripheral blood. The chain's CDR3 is CASSLAVRDGYTF. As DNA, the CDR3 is TGTGCCAGCAGCTTAGCGGTTCGCGATGGCTACACCTTC.